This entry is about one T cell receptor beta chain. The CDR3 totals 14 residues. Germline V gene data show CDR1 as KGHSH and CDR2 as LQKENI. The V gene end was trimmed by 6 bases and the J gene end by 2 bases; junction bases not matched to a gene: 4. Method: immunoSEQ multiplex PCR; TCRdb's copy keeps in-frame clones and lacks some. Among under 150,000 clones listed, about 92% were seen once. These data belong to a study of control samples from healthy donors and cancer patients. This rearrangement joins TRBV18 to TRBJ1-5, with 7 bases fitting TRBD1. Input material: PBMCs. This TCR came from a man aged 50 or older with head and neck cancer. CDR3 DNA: TGTGCCAGCTCTCCCCAGGGGGGCAATCAGCCCCAGCATTTT. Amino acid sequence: CASSPQGGNQPQHF.